The 10 T cell receptor beta chains reported below all come from one sample, sequenced in a study of cytomegalovirus exposure and HLA in healthy donors. PCR amplification relied on 60 Vbeta primers (plus 13 Jbeta primers). The protocol was immunoSEQ multiplex PCR, while the TCRdb copy is restricted to in-frame clones and leaves out a portion. The sample includes about 210,000 clones, approximately 81% of them seen just once. The specimen was PBMCs. Receptors originate from a girl aged 2 to 9 in good health and CMV-seronegative.

A word on this clone: Mismatch with germline at one junction end may stem from a read error. The rearrangement uses TRBV5-1 and TRBJ1-5, with TRBD1 as a possible D gene (5 bases). Germline V gives CDR1 SGHRS, CDR2 YFSETQ. The CDR3 loop spans 13 amino acids. Here the CDR3 reads CASSLGQNQLQHF. CDR3 bases: TGCGCCAGCAGCCTTGGACAAAATCAGCTCCAGCATTTT. Variable domain in full (rest from reference TRBV5-1 and TRBJ1-5): KAGVTQTPRYLIKTRGQQVTLSCSPISGHRSVSWYQQTPGQGLQFLFEYFSETQRNKGNFPGRFSGRQFSNSRSEMNVSTLELGDSALYLCASSLGQNQLQHFGDGTRLSIL.

The V call is TRBV6-1, the J call TRBJ1-5, with a tentative D call TRBD1 (6 bases). Germline values: CDR1 MNHNS, CDR2 SASEGT. Trimming removed 2 bases at V and 12 bases at J, with 11 bases between. The CDR3 has 12 residues. CDR3 protein: CASSENRAGQHF. For the CDR3, the DNA is TGTGCCAGCAGTGAAAACAGGGCTGGCCAGCATTTT.

This clone was counted once. The chain has TRBV7-2 and TRBJ2-1, with D maybe TRBD2 (5 bases). Trimming took off 4 bases at V and 5 bases at J, with 12 bases between the two ends. Germline values: CDR1 SGHTA, CDR2 FQGNSA. This CDR3 region has 14 residues. The CDR3 region is CASSWSGADNEQFF. In DNA form, the CDR3 reads TGTGCCAGCAGCTGGAGCGGTGCTGACAATGAGCAGTTCTTC.

V is TRBV9 and J is TRBJ1-2; TRBD1 aligns across 9 bases. V dropped 4 bases and J dropped 2; count of bases not matched to a gene: 12. Germline CDR1 and CDR2: SGDLS and YYNGEE. The CDR3 runs 17 residues. The CDR3 sequence is CASSLTPLGTGNYGYTF. The DNA for the CDR3 is TGTGCCAGCAGCCTTACACCCCTCGGGACAGGGAACTATGGCTACACCTTC.

The rearrangement joins TRBV30 to TRBJ1-3; 10 bases fit TRBD1. V was pared by 8 bases and J by 1 base, with 11 bases of the junction left unmatched. The CDR3 covers 16 residues. Germline CDR1 reads GTSNPN; CDR2 reads SVGIG (reference sequence). The CDR3 nucleotides read TGTGCCGGGTGGGACAGGGGAAGGTGGTCTGGAAACACCATATATTTT. This codes for CAGWDRGRWSGNTIYF.

The chain links TRBV5-6 to TRBJ2-5; a possible D gene is TRBD1 (7 bases). There are 15 residues in the CDR3. V was trimmed by 4 bases and J by 5 bases, leaving 18 bases between them. Germline V gene data show CDR1 as SGHDT and CDR2 as YYEEEE. The chain's CDR3 is CASSLAPGGRETQYF. CDR3 DNA: TGTGCCAGCAGCCTGGCGCCAGGGGGGAGGGAGACCCAGTACTTC. Full variable domain (rest looked up from reference TRBV5-6 and TRBJ2-5): DAGVTQSPTHLIKTRGQQVTLRCSPKSGHDTVSWYQQALGQGPQFIFQYYEEEERQRGNFPDRFSGHQFPNYSSELNVNALLLGDSALYLCASSLAPGGRETQYFGPGTRLLVL.

The chain employs TRBV10-1 and TRBJ2-5, with 8 bases identical to TRBD2. Germline values: CDR1 WNHNN, CDR2 SYGVQD (reference sequence). The CDR3 contains 13 residues. V lost 5 bases to trimming and J lost 5 bases; unmatched junction nucleotides: 4. CDR3 bases: TGCGCCAGCAGTCGTGTAGCGGGGGAGACCCAGTACTTC. As protein: CASSRVAGETQYF.

The genes are TRBV19 and TRBJ2-1; TRBD2 matches 9 bases. The CDR3 runs to 19 residues. Germline V gives CDR1 LNHDA, CDR2 SQIVND (reference sequence). Trimming cost V 0 bases and J 0 bases; bases outside gene matches: 9. The DNA of the CDR3 is TGTGCCAGTAGTATAGAGGGGATAAGCGGGGGGAGCTCCTACAATGAGCAGTTCTTC. It translates to CASSIEGISGGSSYNEQFF.

This clone appeared a few times. The chain joins TRBV7-9 to TRBJ2-6, with D possibly being TRBD2 (6 bases). The germline V gene encodes CDR1 SEHNR and CDR2 FQNEAQ (reference sequence). This CDR3 region has 18 residues. The V gene lost 5 bases and the J gene lost 1 base, with 18 bases spanning the gap. CDR3 in amino acids: CASSSRPGESSGANVLTF. The CDR3 DNA reads as TGTGCCAGCAGCAGTAGACCGGGGGAGAGTTCTGGGGCCAACGTCCTGACTTTC.

The chain carries TRBV4-1 and TRBJ2-3, with 10 bases aligning to TRBD2. CDR3 size: 17 residues. J gave up 8 bases and V 4 bases, and 15 bases lay outside the gene matches. CDR1 MGHRA and CDR2 YSYEKL come from the germline V gene. The CDR3 here is CASSPRSGRERSGTQYF. The CDR3 DNA reads as TGCGCCAGCAGCCCACGGAGCGGGAGGGAACGGTCGGGTACGCAGTATTTT.